Listed here are 21 T cell receptor beta chains from one sample, sequenced in a study of blood T cell repertoires in COVID-19. Only in-frame clones appear in the TCRdb table, and some are missing; sequencing was by immunoSEQ multiplex PCR. This table has roughly 70,000 clones, roughly 90% appearing once. Sequencing was performed on peripheral blood. The receptor source for this set is a human donor in a cohort sampled during active COVID-19.

The chain recombines TRBV9 with TRBJ1-2; D gene ambiguous. The CDR3 sequence is 14 residues long. CDR1 is SGDLS and CDR2 is YYNGEE in the germline V gene. The V and J ends lost 4 bases and 6 bases respectively, with 16 bases between them. The CDR3 region is CASSSRTVDDGYTF. CDR3 DNA sequence: TGTGCCAGCAGCTCTCGGACTGTTGACGATGGCTACACCTTC.

The chain combines TRBV5-1 with TRBJ2-7, with 8 positions matching TRBD2. This CDR3 spans 15 amino acids. Germline V gene sequence: CDR1 SGHRS, CDR2 YFSETQ. V shed 3 bases and J 7 bases; nucleotides not matched to a gene: 12. CDR3 bases: TGCGCCAGCAGCTACTTAGCGGGGACCCTCCTGGAGCAGTACTTC. Translating it yields CASSYLAGTLLEQYF.

The chain has TRBV6-5 and TRBJ2-7; D unresolved. Germline V gives CDR1 MNHEY, CDR2 SVGAGI. The CDR3 has 11 amino acids. The V and J ends lost 4 bases and 2 bases respectively, with 3 bases between them. The CDR3 protein is CASSFTYEQYF. CDR3 coding DNA: TGTGCCAGCAGTTTCACCTACGAGCAGTACTTC.

The chain links TRBV28 to TRBJ2-5, with no clear D. Germline V gene data show CDR1 as MDHEN and CDR2 as SYDVKM. V was cut by 5 bases and J by 2 bases, with 9 bases left in between. This CDR3 is built from 13 residues. CDR3 amino acids: CASSHIPQETQYF. In nucleotides, the CDR3 is TGTGCCAGCAGTCACATACCACAAGAGACCCAGTACTTC.

The chain uses TRBV6-2 or TRBV6-3 and TRBJ2-7; D may be TRBD1 (5 bases). V lost 2 bases, J lost 3 bases, and 11 bases lay in between. Germline V gene lookup returns CDR1 MNHEY and CDR2 SVGEGT. CDR3 length: 14 amino acids. CDR3 bases: TGTGCCAGCAGTTACACCAGACAGAGCTACGAGCAGTACTTC. It codes for CASSYTRQSYEQYF.

This sequence joins TRBV3-1 (or the pseudogene TRBV3-2) and TRBJ2-7, with TRBD2 matching over 13 bases. The V segment lost 0 bases and the J segment 0 bases; nucleotides outside the gene matches: 2. The CDR3 length is 17 residues. Germline V gene lookup returns CDR1 LGHDT and CDR2 YNNKEL (reference sequence). This chain's CDR3 is CASSQEGLAGFSYEQYF. In nucleotides, the CDR3 is TGTGCCAGCAGCCAAGAGGGACTAGCGGGGTTCTCCTACGAGCAGTACTTC.

About this clone: One end of the junction varies from germline; a read error may be responsible. The chain combines TRBV5-5 with TRBJ1-5, with 9 bases lining up with TRBD1. Germline-derived CDR1 and CDR2 are SGHKS and YYEKEE (reference sequence). CDR3 length: 16 residues. The CDR3: CASRLGQGNEGQPQHF. CDR3 sequence (DNA): TGTGCCAGCAGATTGGGACAGGGAAATGAGGGACAGCCCCAGCATTTT.

The chain has TRBV5-3 and TRBJ2-7; TRBD1 might be the D (5 bases). TRBV5-3 has ORF status, its function being uncertain. The CDR3 is 14 amino acids. V lost 7 bases, J lost 6 bases, and 20 bases lay in between. In DNA, the CDR3 is TGTGCCAGAGGCCCTCAGGGCGGACATGTCGAGCAGTACTTC. Protein sequence: CARGPQGGHVEQYF.

V and J are TRBV2 and TRBJ2-1; TRBD2 aligns across 9 bases. Per germline, CDR1 SNHLY and CDR2 FYNNEI. J lost 5 bases, V lost 4 bases, and 15 bases had no gene match. This CDR3 is 18 amino acids long. The CDR3 spells CASSVPLPRGGLNNEQFF. CDR3 DNA: TGTGCCAGCAGTGTTCCCCTTCCGCGGGGGGGCCTAAACAATGAGCAGTTCTTC.

This clone appeared a single time. The chain employs TRBV27 and TRBJ2-6; the D gene is possibly TRBD1 (6 bases). The germline gives CDR1 MNHEY, CDR2 SMNVEV (reference sequence). V was pared by 7 bases and J by 1 base, with 17 bases between. The CDR3 loop spans 17 amino acids. CDR3 bases: TGTGCCAGCACGGGGTATGGGGGCGGGTCTGGGGCCAACGTCCTGACTTTC. It is translated as CASTGYGGGSGANVLTF.

The sample holds a few counts of this clone. The chain has TRBV3-1 (or the pseudogene TRBV3-2) and TRBJ2-1; D not certain. Per the germline V gene, CDR1 is LGHDT and CDR2 is YNNKEL (reference sequence). CDR3 size: 17 residues. Trimming shortened V by 0 bases and J by 8 bases, and 20 bases separated the two germline ends. CDR3 nucleotides: TGTGCCAGCAGCCAAGAAGTAAGTGTACGAACTTCCGATGAGCAGTTCTTC. Residues: CASSQEVSVRTSDEQFF.

The chain couples TRBV7-9 to TRBJ1-3, with D maybe TRBD1 (6 bases). This CDR3 has 15 residues. Looked up from germline, CDR1 is SEHNR and CDR2 is FQNEAQ (reference sequence). Deletions cut 2 bases from V and 1 base from J, with 9 bases between. The CDR3 DNA is TGTGCCAGCAGCTTAACCACAGGGTCTGGAAACACCATATATTTT. It encodes CASSLTTGSGNTIYF.

The V and J genes are TRBV30 and TRBJ2-3; D not certain. The CDR3 contains 15 residues. Germline V gene data show CDR1 as GTSNPN and CDR2 as SVGIG (reference sequence). V lost 3 bases and J lost 2, with 15 bases in between. The CDR3 spells CAWRALGKPTDTQYF. In DNA, the CDR3 is TGTGCCTGGAGAGCCCTAGGTAAACCCACAGATACGCAGTATTTT. Using reference TRBV30 and TRBJ2-3 for the parts outside the CDR3, the full variable domain is SQTIHQWPATLVQPVGSPLSLECTVEGTSNPNLYWYRQAAGRGLQLLFYSVGIGQISSEVPQNLSASRPQDRQFILSSKKLLLSDSGFYLCAWRALGKPTDTQYFGPGTRLTVL.

V usage is TRBV2 and J usage is TRBJ2-5; 11 bases are shared with TRBD2. The ends lost 3 bases at V and 0 bases at J; junction bases unmatched: 12. The germline gives CDR1 SNHLY, CDR2 FYNNEI. This CDR3 region has 19 residues. CDR3 DNA sequence: TGTGCCAGCAGTGATCCGACTAGCGGGGATATAAGAAACCAAGAGACCCAGTACTTC. Residues: CASSDPTSGDIRNQETQYF.

V gene TRBV5-1 combines with J gene TRBJ2-1, with TRBD2 identical over 12 bases. Germline V gene sequence: CDR1 SGHRS, CDR2 YFSETQ. The V and J ends lost 0 bases and 1 base, in that order; junction bases with no gene match: 5. CDR3 length: 18 amino acids. CDR3 sequence reads: CASSLGLLAGGSYNEQFF. The CDR3 region has the DNA TGCGCCAGCAGCTTGGGTCTGCTAGCGGGGGGGTCCTACAATGAGCAGTTCTTC.

This clone has only one observation. CDR3 amino acids: CASSLVTNPTEAFF. CDR3 bases: TGTGCCAGCAGCTTGGTCACAAACCCAACTGAAGCTTTCTTT. The V gene is TRBV5-5, the J gene TRBJ1-1, with unresolved D. Per germline, CDR1 SGHKS and CDR2 YYEKEE (reference sequence). The ends were cut back, 0 bases at V and 5 bases at J, with 11 bases in the middle. The CDR3 loop spans 14 amino acids.

The rearrangement joins TRBV2 to TRBJ1-1; TRBD1 might be the D (6 bases). With 8 bases removed from V and 8 bases from J, the gap between germline ends came to 18 bases. Germline lookup yields CDR1 SNHLY and CDR2 FYNNEI. CDR3 length: 13 amino acids. The CDR3 protein is CASLLSGDGEAFF. The CDR3 DNA is TGTGCCAGCTTGTTGTCAGGGGACGGGGAAGCTTTCTTT.

CDR3 sequence: CASSEAYRSNYGYTF. The CDR3 nucleotides read TGTGCCAGCAGCGAGGCGTACCGCTCTAACTATGGCTACACCTTC. The V call is TRBV6-5, the J call TRBJ1-2; D ambiguous. From germline, CDR1 is MNHEY and CDR2 SVGAGI. V was trimmed by 6 bases and J by 0 bases, leaving 14 bases between them. The CDR3 is 15 amino acids.

V and J are TRBV28 and TRBJ1-2; the D is unclear. The CDR3 runs 10 residues. Trimming stripped 6 bases from V and 6 bases from J, with 5 bases between. CDR1 and CDR2 from the germline V gene are MDHEN and SYDVKM. In DNA form, the CDR3 reads TGTGCCAGCAGCTCGGATGGCTACACCTTC. This translates into CASSSDGYTF.

This chain links TRBV18 with TRBJ2-7; 8 bases map to TRBD2. The CDR3 runs to 17 residues. CDR1 and CDR2 from the germline V gene are KGHSH and LQKENI. The J segment lost 3 bases and the V segment lost 2 bases, leaving 12 bases of the junction unmatched. The CDR3, as DNA: TGTGCCAGCTCACCAAGTACTGTCAGGACTAGCCTCTACGAGCAGTACTTC. Translated, it gives CASSPSTVRTSLYEQYF.

The V gene is TRBV3-1 (or the pseudogene TRBV3-2), the J gene TRBJ2-3; D gene uncertain. V shed 4 bases and J shed 2 bases, with 10 bases lying between them. CDR1 is LGHDT, CDR2 YNNKEL, per germline (reference sequence). This CDR3 is 14 amino acids long. The CDR3 coding sequence is TGTGCCAGCAGCCCCGGCAACTACACAGATACGCAGTATTTT. It encodes CASSPGNYTDTQYF.